This T cell receptor (beta chain) was sequenced during a study of T cells after yellow fever vaccination. TCRdb used MiXCR to reprocess the 5' RACE reads, holding one entry per CDR3 protein. Of some 120,000 distinct CDR3 sequences detected, 8.4% appear once; the ten largest clones hold about 25%. There are many counts of this clonotype. The V gene's germline CDR1 is SGHVS and CDR2 FNYEAQ. Between the trimmed V and J ends, which lost 7 bases and 5 bases, there was a span of 25 bases. The CDR3 is 17 residues long. The sequence was obtained from a man aged 25 to 40 who received the YFV17D yellow fever vaccine. The sequences come from CD8+ T cells sorted from PBMCs, collected 45 days after the yellow fever booster vaccination. The chain couples TRBV7-6 to TRBJ2-3, with unresolved D. CDR3 sequence reads: CASTSSGSWTVEDTQYF. CDR3 in DNA: TGTGCCAGCACCTCCTCAGGTAGTTGGACGGTAGAAGATACGCAGTATTTT.